This T cell receptor (beta chain) was documented in a study of cytomegalovirus exposure and HLA in healthy donors. Study-level information: Genotyping of some 400 donors showed that approximately 83% belonged to the Caucasian-associated ancestry cluster.

The PCR was carried out with 60 Vbeta primers and 13 Jbeta primers. The method was immunoSEQ multiplex PCR; TCRdb's version includes in-frame clones alone and lacks a portion of them. The listing records about 170,000 clones. Germline assignment: CDR1 SGHRS and CDR2 YFSETQ. V was clipped by 0 bases and J by 3 bases, with 10 bases between them. The CDR3 is 16 residues long. Sequences were obtained from PBMCs. This sequence originates from a woman under 30 in good health and CMV-seropositive. The rearrangement uses TRBV5-1 and TRBJ1-6; possible D gene TRBD1, 6 bases. The CDR3 nucleotides are TGCGCCAGCAGCTTGGGGGGGACAATCTATAATTCACCCCTCCACTTT. The encoded protein is CASSLGGTIYNSPLHF.